The 19 T cell receptor beta chains below come from one sample, sequenced in a study of T cells in Graves' hyperthyroidism and ophthalmopathy. Amplified TCR beta CDR3 regions derived from RNA transcripts. Researchers ran a first-round RT-PCR on the TCR CDR3 using the HTBI primer set. MiXCR, run by TCRdb on the multiplex PCR reads, gives a single entry per CDR3 protein. The sample lists under 350,000 distinct CDR3 sequences, around 23% occurring once. The sequencing input was blood. These receptors were taken from a woman in her fifties or sixties with Graves' hyperthyroidism.

This clonotype was counted many times. The chain is built from TRBV5-5 and TRBJ2-7; a weak D match, TRBD1 (6 bases). CDR1 is SGHKS, CDR2 YYEKEE, per germline (reference sequence). This CDR3 contains 14 residues. The V gene lost 4 bases and the J gene lost 0 bases, with 11 bases spanning the gap. The CDR3 loop reads CASSTGTISYEQYF. CDR3 nucleotide sequence: TGTGCCAGCAGCACCGGGACAATCTCCTACGAGCAGTACTTC.

This clonotype was seen repeatedly, ten times or more. J is TRBJ1-5 and V is TRBV20-1; 9 bases line up with TRBD1. Unmatched junction bases numbered 5, after V lost 2 bases and J lost 3 bases. CDR3 length: 15 amino acids. Germline values: CDR1 DFQATT, CDR2 SNEGSKA (reference sequence). CDR3 coding DNA: TGCAGTGCTAGACCGACAGGGGGAAACAATCAGCCCCAGCATTTT. It encodes CSARPTGGNNQPQHF.

This clonotype was seen many times. The V call is TRBV28, the J call TRBJ1-3; D is uncertain. CDR3 length: 14 amino acids. Germline assignment: CDR1 MDHEN and CDR2 SYDVKM. Trimming removed 5 bases at V and 2 bases at J, with 10 bases between. DNA of the CDR3: TGTGCCAGCAGTCGCTATGGGGCTGGAAACACCATATATTTT. This codes for CASSRYGAGNTIYF.

This clonotype was observed many times. The chain links TRBV3-1 to TRBJ2-2, with no clear D. Looked up from germline, CDR1 is LGHDT and CDR2 is YNNKEL (reference sequence). The CDR3 runs 16 residues. With 1 base removed from V and 4 bases from J, the gap between germline ends came to 13 bases. CDR3 sequence: CASSQGVTASTGELFF. The CDR3 nucleotides read TGTGCCAGCAGCCAAGGGGTAACGGCGAGCACCGGGGAGCTGTTTTTT.

This clonotype was observed many times. This chain uses TRBV11-2 with TRBJ2-5; D is perhaps TRBD2 (6 bases). Germline loops: CDR1 SGHAT, CDR2 FQNNGV. This CDR3 comprises 16 residues. The V gene lost 5 bases and the J gene lost 2 bases, with 18 bases spanning the gap. This CDR3 is CASSPRGVAGQETQYF. CDR3 in DNA: TGTGCCAGCAGCCCCCGAGGGGTGGCGGGACAAGAGACCCAGTACTTC.

This chain joins TRBV27 and TRBJ2-5; D not certain. Trimming shortened V by 6 bases and J by 5 bases, and 19 bases separated the two germline ends. CDR3 length: 15 residues. The germline CDR1 and CDR2 sequences are MNHEY and SMNVEV (reference sequence). The CDR3 DNA sequence: TGTGCCAGCAGGGTCGCCCCGGGCCCCGGGGAGACCCAGTACTTC. Its translation: CASRVAPGPGETQYF.

The chain is built from TRBV7-9 and TRBJ2-7; D call uncertain. CDR3 length: 15 amino acids. Per the germline V gene, CDR1 is SEHNR and CDR2 is FQNEAQ (reference sequence). Trimming took off 5 bases at V and 2 bases at J, with 16 bases between the two ends. DNA for the CDR3: TGTGCCAGCAGCCGCGACCCGGAGACCACCTACGAGCAGTACTTC. Its translation is CASSRDPETTYEQYF.

This clonotype was seen many times. This chain joins TRBV10-3 and TRBJ2-1, with D possibly called TRBD1 or TRBD2 (5 bases each). The V end lost 1 base, the J end lost 2 bases, and 18 bases lay between the germline ends. Germline V gives CDR1 ENHRY, CDR2 SYGVKD. CDR3 length equals 18 residues. The CDR3 loop is CAISELQAGTPPYNEQFF. DNA for the CDR3: TGTGCCATCAGTGAGTTACAGGCCGGGACCCCACCCTACAATGAGCAGTTCTTC.

This clonotype has ten or more counts. J is TRBJ2-7 and V is TRBV10-3; 9 positions match TRBD1. The CDR3 loop spans 15 amino acids. V lost 6 bases, J lost 0 bases, and 6 bases stayed unmatched. From germline, CDR1 is ENHRY and CDR2 SYGVKD. The CDR3 sequence is CAISAGQGSSYEQYF. The CDR3 DNA follows: TGTGCCATCAGCGCCGGACAGGGGTCCTCCTACGAGCAGTACTTC.

This clonotype was seen at least ten times. The chain is built from TRBV20-1 and TRBJ2-1; 8 nucleotides line up with TRBD2. With 3 bases clipped from V and 6 bases from J, the junction kept 4 bases outside the gene matches. The CDR3 runs to 13 residues. Germline assignment: CDR1 DFQATT and CDR2 SNEGSKA (reference sequence). The CDR3 here is CSARGTRSNEQFF. The CDR3 DNA reads TGCAGTGCTAGGGGGACTAGAAGCAATGAGCAGTTCTTC.

As to this clonotype: It may be a read error: a sequence one base away is much more abundant. The chain links TRBV6-2 or TRBV6-3 to TRBJ2-4, with D perhaps assigned TRBD1 or TRBD2 (5 bases each). This CDR3 is 13 amino acids long. CDR1 MNHEY and CDR2 SVGEGT come from the germline V gene. The DNA for the CDR3 is TGTGCCGGCAGCGGACACGGCAAAAACATTCAGTACTTC. This sequence encodes CAGSGHGKNIQYF.

V usage is TRBV20-1 and J usage is TRBJ2-1; 11 bases are a match to TRBD2. The germline V gene encodes CDR1 DFQATT and CDR2 SNEGSKA (reference sequence). The CDR3 totals 15 residues. J was trimmed by 5 bases and V by 0 bases; bases with no gene match: 3. CDR3 sequence: CSARDLLAGDNEQFF. CDR3 in DNA: TGCAGTGCTAGAGATTTACTAGCGGGAGACAATGAGCAGTTCTTC.

The table lists this clonotype with many counts. For the CDR3, the DNA is TGTGCCAGCAGCTTAGATTATACAGGGGCTCTCCTCCACTTT. Its translation is CASSLDYTGALLHF. The chain is built from TRBV7-9 and TRBJ1-6; TRBD1 agrees at 7 bases. The CDR3 spans 14 residues. The germline CDR1 and CDR2 sequences are SEHNR and FQNEAQ (reference sequence). The V segment lost 1 base and the J segment 15 bases; nucleotides outside the gene matches: 9.

This clonotype was found many times. The CDR3 is CSVGGQGTNTEAFF. The CDR3 coding sequence is TGCAGCGTTGGAGGACAGGGGACGAACACTGAAGCTTTCTTT. The chain couples TRBV29-1 to TRBJ1-1; 9 bases line up with TRBD1. Trimming cost V 4 bases and J 1 base; bases outside gene matches: 4. This CDR3 is 14 amino acids long. Germline CDR1 and CDR2: SQVTM and ANQGSEA.

Many counts were recorded for this clonotype. The chain has TRBV7-2 and TRBJ2-4; TRBD1 matches at 8 bases. This CDR3 is built from 14 residues. With V trimmed by 2 bases and J by 7 bases, 4 bases remained unmatched. CDR1 and CDR2 from the germline V gene are SGHTA and FQGNSA. Written as DNA, the CDR3 is TGTGCCAGCAGCTTACAGGGGGCGGTGAACATTCAGTACTTC. It codes for CASSLQGAVNIQYF.

J is TRBJ1-1 and V is TRBV3-1; TRBD1 might be the D (5 bases). Germline CDR1 reads LGHDT; CDR2 reads YNNKEL (reference sequence). Trimming removed 0 bases at V and 1 base at J, with 9 bases between. The CDR3 has 15 residues. CDR3 protein: CASSQDGAWNTEAFF. The CDR3 DNA reads TGTGCCAGCAGCCAAGACGGGGCGTGGAACACTGAAGCTTTCTTT.

This clonotype came up many times. The rearrangement links TRBV7-8 to TRBJ2-1; no reliable D call. The V gene's germline CDR1 is SGHVS and CDR2 FQNEAQ. The length of the CDR3 is 16 residues. The germline V and J ends were trimmed by 6 bases and 0 bases, with 15 bases remaining between them. DNA of the CDR3: TGTGCCAGCAGTCTAGGGCGGCAGAGCTCCTACAATGAGCAGTTCTTC. It codes for CASSLGRQSSYNEQFF.

As regards this clonotype: A much bigger clone sits one base away, suggesting this may be a read error. This sequence joins TRBV6-1 and TRBJ1-4, with 7 bases matching TRBD1. The CDR3 length is 13 residues. Germline V CDR1 and CDR2: MNHNS, SASEGT. The CDR3, as DNA: TGTGTCAGCAGTAGGGACAGAGTGGAAAAACTGTTTTTT. As protein: CVSSRDRVEKLFF.

Many counts were recorded for this clonotype. This chain joins TRBV3-1 and TRBJ2-3; D remains ambiguous. The CDR3 is 15 residues long. Germline lookup yields CDR1 LGHDT and CDR2 YNNKEL (reference sequence). V lost 0 bases to trimming and J lost 5 bases, with 12 bases between them. CDR3 region: CASSQDPTSKDTQYF. In nucleotides, the CDR3 is TGTGCCAGCAGCCAAGACCCGACCTCCAAAGATACGCAGTATTTT.